This entry lists 3 T cell receptor beta chains sequenced from one sample in a study of T cells in Graves' hyperthyroidism and ophthalmopathy. From RNA transcripts, TCR beta CDR3 regions were amplified. During a first-round RT-PCR of the TCR CDR3, the HTBI primer set was used. MiXCR, applied by TCRdb to the multiplex PCR reads, yields one record per CDR3 protein. The repertoire includes hundreds of thousands of distinct CDR3 sequences, 15% to 20% of them detected once, and 3.5% to 4% sits in the top ten. The sequencing input was blood. These receptors all stem from a woman in her thirties with Graves' hyperthyroidism.

The chain joins TRBV29-1 to TRBJ2-2; 7 bases match TRBD1. The ends lost 5 bases at V and 4 bases at J; junction bases unmatched: 4. CDR1 SQVTM and CDR2 ANQGSEA come from the germline V gene. The CDR3 is 13 residues long. DNA of the CDR3: TGCAGCGTTATGGGGACAGTCACCGGGGAGCTGTTTTTT. This translates into CSVMGTVTGELFF.

The table lists this clonotype with many counts. This rearrangement joins TRBV24-1 to TRBJ2-7; perhaps TRBD1 as D (5 bases). This CDR3 contains 11 residues. The V gene lost 3 bases and the J gene lost 6 bases, with 5 bases spanning the gap. Germline lookup yields CDR1 KGHDR and CDR2 SFDVKD. The CDR3 DNA follows: TGTGCCACCAGTGATGGGGCCGAGCAGTACTTC. It yields the protein CATSDGAEQYF.

The V call is TRBV5-6, the J call TRBJ2-5; 13 bases agree with TRBD2. Germline CDR1 reads SGHDT; CDR2 reads YYEEEE. V shed 0 bases, J shed 13 bases, and the junction held 6 bases outside the gene matches. The CDR3 loop spans 14 amino acids. The CDR3: CASSLGTSGRTRYF. In nucleotides, the CDR3 is TGTGCCAGCAGCTTGGGGACTAGCGGGAGAACTCGGTACTTC.